A single T cell receptor (beta chain) is shown here with its context. Germline values: CDR1 SEHNR, CDR2 FQNEAQ (reference sequence). The CDR3 has 15 amino acids. Trimming took 4 bases from V and 5 from J, leaving 12 bases between them. Produced via immunoSEQ multiplex PCR; TCRdb's table is partial and in-frame only. The sample yields around 57,000 clones, 87% seen once. This sample was included in a study of identifying expanded T cells in peripheral blood. The TCR comes from a person aged 18-69 years in good health. The chain carries TRBV7-9 and TRBJ1-6; no clear D gene. Sequencing was done on a sample of blood. The CDR3 spells CASSSNTINNSPLHF. The CDR3 DNA reads TGTGCCAGCAGCTCGAATACAATTAATAATTCACCCCTCCACTTT.